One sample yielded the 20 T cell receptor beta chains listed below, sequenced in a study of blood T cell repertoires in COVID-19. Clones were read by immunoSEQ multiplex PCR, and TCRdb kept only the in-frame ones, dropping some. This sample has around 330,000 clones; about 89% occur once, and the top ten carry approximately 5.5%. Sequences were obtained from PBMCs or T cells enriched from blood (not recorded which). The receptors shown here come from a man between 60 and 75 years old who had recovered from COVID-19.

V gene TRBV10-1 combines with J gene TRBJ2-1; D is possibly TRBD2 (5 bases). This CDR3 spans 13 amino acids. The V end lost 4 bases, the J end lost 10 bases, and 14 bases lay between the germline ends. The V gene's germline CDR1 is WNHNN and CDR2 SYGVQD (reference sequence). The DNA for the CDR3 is TGCGCCAGCAGTGCTTCATTTCGGGAAGAGCAGTTCTTC. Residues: CASSASFREEQFF.

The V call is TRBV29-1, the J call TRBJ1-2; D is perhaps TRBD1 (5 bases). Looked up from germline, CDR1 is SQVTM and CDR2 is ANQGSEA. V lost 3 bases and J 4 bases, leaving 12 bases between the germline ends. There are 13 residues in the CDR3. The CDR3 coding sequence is TGCAGCGTTGAGCGGGACGGCGGCTATGGCTACACCTTC. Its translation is CSVERDGGYGYTF. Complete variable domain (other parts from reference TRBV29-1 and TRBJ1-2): SAVISQKPSRDICQRGTSLTIQCQVDSQVTMMFWYRQQPGQSLTLIATANQGSEATYESGFVIDKFPISRPNLTFSTLTVSNMSPEDSSIYLCSVERDGGYGYTFGSGTRLTVV.

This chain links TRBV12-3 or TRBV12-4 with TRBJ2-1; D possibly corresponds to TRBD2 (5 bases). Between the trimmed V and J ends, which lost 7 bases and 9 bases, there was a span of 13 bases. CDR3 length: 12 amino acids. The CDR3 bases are TGTGCCAGCAATATAGTCCGGGGTGAGCAGTTCTTC. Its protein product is CASNIVRGEQFF.

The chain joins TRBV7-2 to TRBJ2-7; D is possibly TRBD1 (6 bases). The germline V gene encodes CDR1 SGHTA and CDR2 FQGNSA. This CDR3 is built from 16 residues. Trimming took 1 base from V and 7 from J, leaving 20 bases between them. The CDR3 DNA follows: TGTGCCAGCAGCTTAGATGGGACACCCAAAAGACGGGAGCAGTACTTC. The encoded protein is CASSLDGTPKRREQYF.

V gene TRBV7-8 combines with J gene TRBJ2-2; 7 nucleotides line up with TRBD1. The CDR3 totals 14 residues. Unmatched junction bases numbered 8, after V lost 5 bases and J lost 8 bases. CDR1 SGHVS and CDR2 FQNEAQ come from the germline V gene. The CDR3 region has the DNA TGTGCCAGCAGCCCTGACAGGGTCCAAGGGGAGCTGTTTTTT. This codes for CASSPDRVQGELFF.

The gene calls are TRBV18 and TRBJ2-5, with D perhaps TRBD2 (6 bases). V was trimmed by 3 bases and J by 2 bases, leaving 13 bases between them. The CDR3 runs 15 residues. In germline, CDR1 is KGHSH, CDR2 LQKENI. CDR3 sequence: CASSPQAGTQETQYF. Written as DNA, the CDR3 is TGTGCCAGCTCACCCCAAGCGGGTACTCAAGAGACCCAGTACTTC.

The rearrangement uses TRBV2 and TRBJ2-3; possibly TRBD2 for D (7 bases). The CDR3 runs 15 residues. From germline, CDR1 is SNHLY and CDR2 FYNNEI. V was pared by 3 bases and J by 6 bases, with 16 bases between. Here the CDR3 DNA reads TGTGCCAGCAGTGACCTTGGCGGGGGCGCGGATACGCAGTATTTT. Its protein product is CASSDLGGGADTQYF.

The CDR3 bases are TGTGCCAGCAGTGAAGGGCAGGGAATCTATGGCTACACCTTC. It codes for CASSEGQGIYGYTF. This sequence joins TRBV25-1 and TRBJ1-2, with D possibly being TRBD1 (5 bases). This CDR3 is 14 amino acids long. Germline CDR1 MGHDK, CDR2 SYGVNS. V lost 2 bases, J lost 4 bases, and 11 bases lay in between.

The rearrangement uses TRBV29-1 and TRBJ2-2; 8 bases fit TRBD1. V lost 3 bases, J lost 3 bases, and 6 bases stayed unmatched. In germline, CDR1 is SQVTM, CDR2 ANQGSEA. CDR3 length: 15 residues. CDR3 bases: TGCAGCGTTGACCCGACAGGGGTGGACACCGGGGAGCTGTTTTTT. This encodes CSVDPTGVDTGELFF.

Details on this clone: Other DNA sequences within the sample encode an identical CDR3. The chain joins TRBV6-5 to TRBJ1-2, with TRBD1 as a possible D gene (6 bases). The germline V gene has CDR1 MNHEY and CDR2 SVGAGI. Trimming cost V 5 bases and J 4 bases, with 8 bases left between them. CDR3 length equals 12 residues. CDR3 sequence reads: CASSPDSYGYTF. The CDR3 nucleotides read TGTGCCAGCAGTCCGGACAGCTATGGCTACACCTTC.

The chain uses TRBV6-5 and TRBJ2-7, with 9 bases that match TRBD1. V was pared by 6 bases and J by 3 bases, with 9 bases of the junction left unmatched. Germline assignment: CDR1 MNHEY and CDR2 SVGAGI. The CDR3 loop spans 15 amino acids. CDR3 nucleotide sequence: TGTGCCAGCAGCCCCAGTGGGGACAGGGTCTACGAGCAGTACTTC. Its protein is CASSPSGDRVYEQYF.

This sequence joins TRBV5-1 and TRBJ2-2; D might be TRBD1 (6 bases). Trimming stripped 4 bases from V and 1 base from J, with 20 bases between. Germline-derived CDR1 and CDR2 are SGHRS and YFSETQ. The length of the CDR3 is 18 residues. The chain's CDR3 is CASSTQGAGFRNTGELFF. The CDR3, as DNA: TGCGCCAGCAGCACACAGGGTGCTGGTTTCCGGAACACCGGGGAGCTGTTTTTT.

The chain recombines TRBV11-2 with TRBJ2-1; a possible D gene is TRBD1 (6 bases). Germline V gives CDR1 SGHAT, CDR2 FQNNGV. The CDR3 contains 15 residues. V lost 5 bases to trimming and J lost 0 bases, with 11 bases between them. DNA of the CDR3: TGTGCCAGCAGCCAGGGGCCATTCTCCTACAATGAGCAGTTCTTC. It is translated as CASSQGPFSYNEQFF.

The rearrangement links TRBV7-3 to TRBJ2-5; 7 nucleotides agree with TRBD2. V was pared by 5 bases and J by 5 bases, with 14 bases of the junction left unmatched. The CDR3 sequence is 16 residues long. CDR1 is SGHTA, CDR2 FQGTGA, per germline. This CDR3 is CASSPGVAGRWETQYF. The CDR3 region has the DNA TGTGCCAGCAGCCCCGGGGTAGCGGGCCGCTGGGAGACCCAGTACTTC.

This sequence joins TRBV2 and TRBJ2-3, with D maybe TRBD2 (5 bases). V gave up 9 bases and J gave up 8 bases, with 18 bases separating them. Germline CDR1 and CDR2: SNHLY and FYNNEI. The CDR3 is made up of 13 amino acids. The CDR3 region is CASNPQVGVTQYF. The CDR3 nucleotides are TGTGCCAGTAATCCCCAGGTCGGGGTTACGCAGTATTTT.

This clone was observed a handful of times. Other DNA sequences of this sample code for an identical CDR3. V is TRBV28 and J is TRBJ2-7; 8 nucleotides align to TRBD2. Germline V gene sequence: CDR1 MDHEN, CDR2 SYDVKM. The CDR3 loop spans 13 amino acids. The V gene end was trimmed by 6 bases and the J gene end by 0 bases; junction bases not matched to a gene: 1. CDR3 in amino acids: CASRSGSSYEQYF. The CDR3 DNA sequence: TGTGCCAGCAGAAGCGGGAGCTCCTACGAGCAGTACTTC. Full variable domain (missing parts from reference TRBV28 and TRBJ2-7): DVKVTQSSRYLVKRTGEKVFLECVQDMDHENMFWYRQDPGLGLRLIYFSYDVKMKEKGDIPEGYSVSREKKERFSLILESASTNQTSMYLCASRSGSSYEQYFGPGTRLTVT.

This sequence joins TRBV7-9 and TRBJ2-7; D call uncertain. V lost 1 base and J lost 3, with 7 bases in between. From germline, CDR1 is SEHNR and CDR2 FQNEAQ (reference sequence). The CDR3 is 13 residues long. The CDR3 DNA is TGTGCCAGCAGCTTAGTTCCCGGCTACGAGCAGTACTTC. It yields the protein CASSLVPGYEQYF.

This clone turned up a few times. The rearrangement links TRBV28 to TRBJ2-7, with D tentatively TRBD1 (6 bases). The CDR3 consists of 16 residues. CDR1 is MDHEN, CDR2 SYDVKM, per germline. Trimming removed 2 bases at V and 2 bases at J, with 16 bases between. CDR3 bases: TGTGCCAGCAGTTTACGGGGACACTATAAACCCTACGAGCAGTACTTC. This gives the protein CASSLRGHYKPYEQYF.

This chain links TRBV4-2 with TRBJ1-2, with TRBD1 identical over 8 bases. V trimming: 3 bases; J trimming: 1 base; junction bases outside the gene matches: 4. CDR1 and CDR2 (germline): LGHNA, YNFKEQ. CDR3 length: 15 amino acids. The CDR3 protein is CASSQAGQGNYGYTF. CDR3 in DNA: TGTGCCAGCAGCCAGGCTGGACAGGGTAACTATGGCTACACCTTC.

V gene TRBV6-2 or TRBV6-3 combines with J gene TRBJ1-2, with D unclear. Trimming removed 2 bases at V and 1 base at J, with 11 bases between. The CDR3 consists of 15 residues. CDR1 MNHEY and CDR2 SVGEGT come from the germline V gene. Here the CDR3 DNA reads TGTGCCAGCAGTTACCTTGCCGGGATTAACTATGGCTACACCTTC. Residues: CASSYLAGINYGYTF.